The present entry profiles one T cell receptor (beta chain) with its context. Antigen specificity is unknown. A read error may explain this, as a much larger clone is one base away. Via MiXCR, TCRdb re-called the multiplex PCR reads, giving one row per CDR3 protein. The repertoire has about 130,000 distinct CDR3 sequences, less than 25% of them found once; the top ten carry 2.2%. The sample comes from a study of breast tumors, draining lymph nodes, adjacent tissues. Study-level results: Findings are consistent with lymph node origin and intratumoral expansion of most tumor T cells. Data only fit, rather than demonstrated, lymph node origin of most tumor T cells. Tumor and nontumor repertoires were significantly more similar in luminal-like than in basal-like breast cancer. Tumor TCR diversity was below lymph nodes but above nontumor tissue.

The lymph nodes were axillary draining lymph nodes from breast cancer patients. The sequenced material came from axillary lymph node tissue. The receptor was isolated from a female donor with breast cancer. Some clones in this sample may be carry-over from other donors' samples.

CDR3 coding DNA: TGTGCCAGCAGCATAGGGGACGGCATAACTGCTGGAAACACCATATATTTT. Translating gives CASSIGDGITAGNTIYF. This rearrangement joins TRBV5-5 to TRBJ1-3; possibly TRBD1 for D (5 bases). V was clipped by 4 bases and J by 2 bases, with 19 bases between them. CDR3 length equals 17 residues. The V gene's germline CDR1 is SGHKS and CDR2 YYEKEE (reference sequence).